This TCR beta chain was captured in a study of response to subunit inactivated influenza vaccine. The V end lost 7 bases, the J end lost 0 bases, and 12 bases lay between the germline ends. The V gene's germline CDR1 is SQVTM and CDR2 ANQGSEA. CDR3 length: 13 amino acids. Each CDR3 protein gets one entry after TCRdb re-called the RT-PCR reads with MiXCR. The table includes more than 200,000 distinct CDR3 sequences, approximately 12% detected once. This clonotype has ten or more counts. This sample comprised non-naive T cells sorted from PBMCs, obtained 14 to 15 days before vaccination. The TCR originated in a man in his forties or fifties who received an inactivated influenza vaccine. This sequence joins TRBV29-1 and TRBJ1-1; D unresolved. The CDR3 nucleotides are TGCAGCGGCGTAACGACCGTGAACACTGAAGCTTTCTTT. It encodes CSGVTTVNTEAFF. The complete variable domain, with remaining parts taken from reference TRBV29-1 and TRBJ1-1, reads SAVISQKPSRDICQRGTSLTIQCQVDSQVTMMFWYRQQPGQSLTLIATANQGSEATYESGFVIDKFPISRPNLTFSTLTVSNMSPEDSSIYLCSGVTTVNTEAFFGQGTRLTVV.